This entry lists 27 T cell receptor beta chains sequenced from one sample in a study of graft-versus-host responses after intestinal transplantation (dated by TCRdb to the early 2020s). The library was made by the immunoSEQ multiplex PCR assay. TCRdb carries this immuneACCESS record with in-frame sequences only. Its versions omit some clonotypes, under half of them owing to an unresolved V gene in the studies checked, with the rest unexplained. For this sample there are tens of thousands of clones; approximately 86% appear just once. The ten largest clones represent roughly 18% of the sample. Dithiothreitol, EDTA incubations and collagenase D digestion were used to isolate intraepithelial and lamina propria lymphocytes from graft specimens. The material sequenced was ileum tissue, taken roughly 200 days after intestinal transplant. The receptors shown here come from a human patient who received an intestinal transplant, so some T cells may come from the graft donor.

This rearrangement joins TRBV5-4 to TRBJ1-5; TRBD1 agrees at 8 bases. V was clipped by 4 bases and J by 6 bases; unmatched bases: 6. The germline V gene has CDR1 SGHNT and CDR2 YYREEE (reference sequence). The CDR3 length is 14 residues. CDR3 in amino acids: CASSLGQGGQPQHF. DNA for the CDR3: TGTGCCAGCAGCCTCGGACAGGGCGGTCAGCCCCAGCATTTT.

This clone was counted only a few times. CDR3 nucleotide sequence: TGTGCCAGCAGTTTATTAGACAGAAGCTCCTACGAGCAGTACTTC. Translating gives CASSLLDRSSYEQYF. The V call is TRBV27, the J call TRBJ2-7, with D tentatively TRBD1 (5 bases). Germline values: CDR1 MNHEY, CDR2 SMNVEV (reference sequence). V lost 1 base and J 0 bases, leaving 10 bases between the germline ends. The CDR3 loop spans 15 amino acids.

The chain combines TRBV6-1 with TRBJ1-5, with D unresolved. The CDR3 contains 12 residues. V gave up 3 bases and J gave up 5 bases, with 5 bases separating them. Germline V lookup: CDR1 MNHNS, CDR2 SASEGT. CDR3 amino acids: CASSELDQPQHF. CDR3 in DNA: TGTGCCAGCAGTGAGTTAGATCAGCCCCAGCATTTT.

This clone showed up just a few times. CDR3 DNA: TGTGCCAGCAGTTACTCGAAAGGGGGGAACACTGAAGCTTTCTTT. Protein sequence: CASSYSKGGNTEAFF. The chain couples TRBV6-5 to TRBJ1-1; perhaps TRBD1 as D (6 bases). V shed 0 bases and J shed 1 base, with 9 bases lying between them. CDR1 is MNHEY, CDR2 SVGAGI, per germline. CDR3 length equals 15 residues.

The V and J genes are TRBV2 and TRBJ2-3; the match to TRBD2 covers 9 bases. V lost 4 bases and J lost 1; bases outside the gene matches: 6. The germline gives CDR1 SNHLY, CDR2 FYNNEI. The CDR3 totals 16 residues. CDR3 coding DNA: TGTGCCAGCAGTGCACTAGAGCGGGGGGGCACAGATACGCAGTATTTT. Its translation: CASSALERGGTDTQYF.

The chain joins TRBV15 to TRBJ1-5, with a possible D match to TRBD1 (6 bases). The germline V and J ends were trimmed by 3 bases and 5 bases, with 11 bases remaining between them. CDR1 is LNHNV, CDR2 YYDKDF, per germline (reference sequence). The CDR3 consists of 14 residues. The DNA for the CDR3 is TGTGCCACCAGCAGGGGACGGGGGCATCAGCCCCAGCATTTT. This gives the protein CATSRGRGHQPQHF.

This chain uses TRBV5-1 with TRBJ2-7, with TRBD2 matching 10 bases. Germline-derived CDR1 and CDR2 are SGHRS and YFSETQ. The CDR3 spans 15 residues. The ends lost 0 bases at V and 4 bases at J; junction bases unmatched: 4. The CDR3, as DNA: TGCGCCAGCAGCTTGGGCCGGACTAGCGGTTACGAGCAGTACTTC. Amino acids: CASSLGRTSGYEQYF.

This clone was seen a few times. The CDR3 here is CASSAGWQGAYEQYF. DNA of the CDR3: TGTGCCAGCAGTGCCGGTTGGCAGGGGGCTTACGAGCAGTACTTC. J is TRBJ2-7 and V is TRBV28; 8 nucleotides match TRBD1. CDR1 MDHEN and CDR2 SYDVKM come from the germline V gene. The CDR3 runs to 15 residues. J lost 4 bases, V lost 5 bases, and 10 bases had no gene match.

Here the CDR3 DNA reads TGTGCCAGCAGCTCGTGGGCCCGGACAGGAGAGAACACTGAAGCTTTCTTT. It specifies CASSSWARTGENTEAFF. The chain employs TRBV11-2 and TRBJ1-1; 7 bases fit TRBD1. This CDR3 is 17 amino acids long. Trimming removed 4 bases from V and 1 base from J; junction bases left unmatched: 12. CDR1 SGHAT and CDR2 FQNNGV come from the germline V gene.

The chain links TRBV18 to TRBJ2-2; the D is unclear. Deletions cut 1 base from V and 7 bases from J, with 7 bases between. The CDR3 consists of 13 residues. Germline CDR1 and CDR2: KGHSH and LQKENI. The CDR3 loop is CASSPQGNGELFF. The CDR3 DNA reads TGTGCCAGCTCACCACAGGGAAACGGGGAGCTGTTTTTT. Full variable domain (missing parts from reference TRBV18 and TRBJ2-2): NAGVMQNPRHLVRRRGQEARLRCSPMKGHSHVYWYRQLPEEGLKFMVYLQKENIIDESGMPKERFSAEFPKEGPSILRIQQVVRGDSAAYFCASSPQGNGELFFGEGSRLTVL.

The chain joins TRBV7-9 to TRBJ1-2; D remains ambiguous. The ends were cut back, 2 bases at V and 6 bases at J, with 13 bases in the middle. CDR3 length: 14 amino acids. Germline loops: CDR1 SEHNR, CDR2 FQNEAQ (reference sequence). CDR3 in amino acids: CASSLQGPLDGYTF. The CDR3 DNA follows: TGTGCCAGCAGCTTACAAGGCCCTTTGGATGGCTACACCTTC.

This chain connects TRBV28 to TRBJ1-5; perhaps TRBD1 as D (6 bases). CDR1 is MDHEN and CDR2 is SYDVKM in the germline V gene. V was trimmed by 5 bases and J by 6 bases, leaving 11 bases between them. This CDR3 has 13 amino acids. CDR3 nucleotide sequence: TGTGCCAGCAGTAAACGGACAGTTCAGCCCCAGCATTTT. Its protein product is CASSKRTVQPQHF.

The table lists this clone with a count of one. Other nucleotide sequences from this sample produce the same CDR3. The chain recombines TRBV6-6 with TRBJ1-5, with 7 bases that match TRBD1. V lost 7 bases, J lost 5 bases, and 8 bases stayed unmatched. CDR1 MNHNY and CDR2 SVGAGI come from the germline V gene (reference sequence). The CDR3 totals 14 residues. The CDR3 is CASKLTGDYQPQHF. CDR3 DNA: TGTGCCAGCAAACTTACAGGGGACTATCAGCCCCAGCATTTT.

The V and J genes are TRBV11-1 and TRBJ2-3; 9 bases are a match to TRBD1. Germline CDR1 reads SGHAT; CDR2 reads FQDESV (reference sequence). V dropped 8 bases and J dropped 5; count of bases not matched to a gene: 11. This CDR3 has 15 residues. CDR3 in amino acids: CASGPGTGFLDTQYF. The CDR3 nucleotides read TGTGCCAGCGGACCCGGGACAGGGTTTTTAGATACGCAGTATTTT.

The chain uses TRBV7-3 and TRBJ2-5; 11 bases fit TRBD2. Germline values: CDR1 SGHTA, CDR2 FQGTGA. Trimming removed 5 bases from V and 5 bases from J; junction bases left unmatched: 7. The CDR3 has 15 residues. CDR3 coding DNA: TGTGCCAGCAGCCTGACTAGCGGGACGGCCGAGACCCAGTACTTC. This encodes CASSLTSGTAETQYF.

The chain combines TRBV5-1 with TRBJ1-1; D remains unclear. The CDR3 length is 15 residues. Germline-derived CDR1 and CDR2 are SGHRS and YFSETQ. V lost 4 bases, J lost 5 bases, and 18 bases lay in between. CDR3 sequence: CASSPGGRVGTEAFF. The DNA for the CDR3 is TGCGCCAGCAGCCCGGGTGGCCGGGTGGGTACTGAAGCTTTCTTT.

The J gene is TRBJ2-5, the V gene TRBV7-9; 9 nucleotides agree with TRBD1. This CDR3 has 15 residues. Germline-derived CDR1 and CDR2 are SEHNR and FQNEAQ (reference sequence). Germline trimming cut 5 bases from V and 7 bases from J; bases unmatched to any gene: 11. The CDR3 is CASSPSRDREGTQYF. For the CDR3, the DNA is TGTGCCAGCAGCCCGTCCCGGGACAGGGAGGGGACCCAGTACTTC.

CDR3 DNA sequence: TGTGCCAGCAGCTTAATTCTCCGCGAGGCCTACAATGAGCAGTTCTTC. Its translation is CASSLILREAYNEQFF. This sequence joins TRBV7-9 and TRBJ2-1; the D is unclear. The CDR3 is made up of 16 amino acids. Trimming cost V 2 bases and J 2 bases, with 13 bases left between them. Germline CDR1 SEHNR, CDR2 FQNEAQ (reference sequence).

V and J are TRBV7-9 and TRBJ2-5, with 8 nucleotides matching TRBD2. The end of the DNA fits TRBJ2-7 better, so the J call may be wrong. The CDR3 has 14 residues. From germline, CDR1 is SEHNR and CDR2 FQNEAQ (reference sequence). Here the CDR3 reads CASSLSGSTYEQYF. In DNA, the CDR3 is TGTGCCAGCAGCTTAAGCGGGAGTACCTACGAGCAGTACTTC.

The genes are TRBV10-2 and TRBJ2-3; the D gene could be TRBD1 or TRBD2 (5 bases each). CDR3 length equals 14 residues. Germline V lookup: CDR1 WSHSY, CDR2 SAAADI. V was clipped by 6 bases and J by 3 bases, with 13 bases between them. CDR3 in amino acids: CASRMWGSTDTQYF. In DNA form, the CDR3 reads TGCGCCAGCAGAATGTGGGGGAGTACAGATACGCAGTATTTT.

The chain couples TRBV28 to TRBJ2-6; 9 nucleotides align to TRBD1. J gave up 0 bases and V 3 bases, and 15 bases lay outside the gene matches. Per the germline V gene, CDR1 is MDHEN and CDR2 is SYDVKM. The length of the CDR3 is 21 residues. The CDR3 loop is CASSFSRIGTGILSGANVLTF. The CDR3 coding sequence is TGTGCCAGCAGTTTCTCAAGAATCGGGACAGGGATACTCTCTGGGGCCAACGTCCTGACTTTC. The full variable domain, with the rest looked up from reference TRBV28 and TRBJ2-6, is DVKVTQSSRYLVKRTGEKVFLECVQDMDHENMFWYRQDPGLGLRLIYFSYDVKMKEKGDIPEGYSVSREKKERFSLILESASTNQTSMYLCASSFSRIGTGILSGANVLTFGAGSRLTVL.

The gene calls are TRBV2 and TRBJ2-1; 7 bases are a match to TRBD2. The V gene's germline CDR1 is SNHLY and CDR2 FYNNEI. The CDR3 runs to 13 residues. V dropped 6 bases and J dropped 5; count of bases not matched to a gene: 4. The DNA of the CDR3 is TGTGCCAGCAGACCCGCGGGGGACAATGAGCAGTTCTTC. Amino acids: CASRPAGDNEQFF.

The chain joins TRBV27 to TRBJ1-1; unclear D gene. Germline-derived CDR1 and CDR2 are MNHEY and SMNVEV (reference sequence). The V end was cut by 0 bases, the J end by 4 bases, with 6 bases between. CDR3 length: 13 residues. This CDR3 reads CASSLSSATEAFF. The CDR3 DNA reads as TGTGCCAGCAGTTTATCATCAGCCACTGAAGCTTTCTTT.

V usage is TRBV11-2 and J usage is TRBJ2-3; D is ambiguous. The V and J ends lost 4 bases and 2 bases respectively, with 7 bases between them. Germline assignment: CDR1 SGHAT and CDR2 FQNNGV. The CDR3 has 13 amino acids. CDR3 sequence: CASSWGYTDTQYF. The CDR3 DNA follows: TGTGCCAGCAGCTGGGGATACACAGATACGCAGTATTTT.

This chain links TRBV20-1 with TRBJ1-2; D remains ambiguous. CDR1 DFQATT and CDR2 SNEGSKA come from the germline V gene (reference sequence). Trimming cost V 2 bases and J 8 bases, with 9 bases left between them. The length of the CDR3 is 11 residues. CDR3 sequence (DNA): TGCAGTGCTAGAAGGGTGCCCGGCTACACCTTC. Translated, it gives CSARRVPGYTF.

The CDR3 protein is CASSLIRVPTGELFF. In nucleotides, the CDR3 is TGTGCCAGCAGCTTAATACGGGTTCCCACCGGGGAGCTGTTTTTT. The V call is TRBV7-8, the J call TRBJ2-2; D remains unclear. Per germline, CDR1 SGHVS and CDR2 FQNEAQ. This CDR3 is built from 15 residues. V lost 2 bases to trimming and J lost 4 bases, with 11 bases between them.

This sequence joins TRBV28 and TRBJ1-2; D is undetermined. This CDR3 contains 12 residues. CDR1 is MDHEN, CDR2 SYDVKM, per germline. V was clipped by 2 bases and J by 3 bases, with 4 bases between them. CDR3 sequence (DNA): TGTGCCAGCAGTTTAAGGGACTATGGCTACACCTTC. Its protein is CASSLRDYGYTF.